Detailed here is one TCR beta chain. Symptom resolution, clearance, or two negative PCRs marked the recovered donors of Cohort 3. Under the authors' procedure: Counts of nucleated cells, estimated from reference gene primer amplification, were obtained. Only in-frame clones appear in the TCRdb table, and some are missing; sequencing was by immunoSEQ multiplex PCR. The D gene and trimming were derived from the DNA, and the V and J assignments and clone size from that table. Among 260,000 or so clones listed, around 85% were seen once. This sample was included in a study of blood T cell repertoires in COVID-19. Trimming stripped 4 bases from V and 0 bases from J, with 10 bases between. The CDR3 loop spans 14 amino acids. The germline CDR1 and CDR2 sequences are SGDLS and YYNGEE.

Sequencing was performed on PBMCs or T cells enriched from blood (not recorded which). V and J are TRBV9 and TRBJ2-5; TRBD1 might be the D (6 bases). The origin of this receptor is a woman aged 45 to 65 who had recovered from COVID-19. CDR3 sequence reads: CASSSRQDQETQYF. Written as DNA, the CDR3 is TGTGCCAGCAGCTCCAGACAGGACCAAGAGACCCAGTACTTC.